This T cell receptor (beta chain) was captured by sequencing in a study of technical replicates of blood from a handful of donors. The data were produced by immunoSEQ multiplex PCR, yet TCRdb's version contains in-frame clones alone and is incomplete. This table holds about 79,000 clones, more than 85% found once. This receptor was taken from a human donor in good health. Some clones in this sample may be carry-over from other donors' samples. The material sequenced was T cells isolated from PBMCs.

The CDR3 DNA follows: TGTGCCAGCAGTTTTCGGGCAGCGCGGGAGCCCCAGCATTTT. Amino acid sequence: CASSFRAAREPQHF. The chain uses TRBV28 and TRBJ1-5, with no clear D. Trimming stripped 3 bases from V and 8 bases from J, with 14 bases between. Germline loops: CDR1 MDHEN, CDR2 SYDVKM. This CDR3 has 14 amino acids.